What follows are 13 T cell receptor beta chains derived from one specimen sequenced in a study of post-analysis software for immune sequencing data. These receptors' targets are unknown. cDNA libraries for TCR beta contained unique molecular identifiers. TCRdb used MiXCR to reprocess the PCR reads, holding one entry per CDR3 protein. The sample lists some 450,000 distinct CDR3 sequences; around 40% were seen once. Findings of the study overall: Included in a set of a few TRBV segments more frequent in patients than controls were TRBV5-6, TRBV5-1 and TRBV20-1.

The sequenced sample was blood. The receptors shown here come from a girl under 18 with multiple sclerosis.

The chain recombines TRBV5-1 with TRBJ2-3, with D possibly TRBD1 on 5 matching bases. The CDR3 length is 15 residues. Germline-derived CDR1 and CDR2 are SGHRS and YFSETQ. Trimming removed 0 bases from V and 1 base from J, with 9 bases in between. CDR3 sequence (DNA): TGCGCCAGCAGCTTGGCAGGGCCAGGCACAGATACGCAGTATTTT. Protein sequence: CASSLAGPGTDTQYF.

This clonotype was detected only a few times. Possible read error: a much larger clone is one base away. This rearrangement joins TRBV20-1 to TRBJ2-1; 10 nucleotides agree with TRBD2. The tail of the sequence fits TRBJ2-7 better, so the J call may be wrong. CDR1 DFQATT and CDR2 SNEGSKA come from the germline V gene (reference sequence). This CDR3 region has 15 residues. The CDR3 DNA reads TGCAGTGCTACTTCCAGCGGGAGGGCCTACAATGAGCAGTACTTC. Protein sequence: CSATSSGRAYNEQYF.

J is TRBJ2-7 and V is TRBV20-1; 12 bases fit TRBD2. CDR3 length: 16 residues. The germline V gene encodes CDR1 DFQATT and CDR2 SNEGSKA (reference sequence). V lost 4 bases, J lost 2 bases, and 9 bases stayed unmatched. The CDR3 region has the DNA TGCAGTGCTAAACAATACACTAGCGGGGGGACCTACGAGCAGTACTTC. It yields the protein CSAKQYTSGGTYEQYF.

The chain combines TRBV7-2 with TRBJ2-5, with D perhaps TRBD2 (6 bases). Trimming stripped 1 base from V and 6 bases from J, with 12 bases between. Germline-derived CDR1 and CDR2 are SGHTA and FQGNSA. The CDR3 contains 14 residues. The CDR3 is CASSLGLEVKTQYF. The CDR3 DNA is TGTGCCAGCAGCTTAGGACTAGAGGTTAAGACCCAGTACTTC.

This clonotype was detected a few times. One end of the junction does not line up with germline, which may come from a read error. The chain combines TRBV9 with TRBJ2-1; the D gene is possibly TRBD2 (5 bases). The length of the CDR3 is 16 residues. Germline V gives CDR1 SGDLS, CDR2 YYNGEE. The CDR3 region is CARSLPGAASWNEQFF. The CDR3 region has the DNA TGTGCCCGCAGCCTCCCGGGTGCGGCTAGCTGGAATGAGCAGTTCTTC.

The CDR3 sequence: CASTDSGHARNEQFF. The CDR3 bases are TGTGCCAGCACTGATAGCGGACACGCACGCAATGAGCAGTTCTTC. This sequence joins TRBV12-3 or TRBV12-4 and TRBJ2-1, with D perhaps TRBD2 (6 bases). This CDR3 region has 15 residues. The V and J ends lost 7 bases and 6 bases respectively, with 19 bases between them.

The CDR3 nucleotides are TGTGCCAGCAGCCGTCCGCCGGGCAATCAGCCCCAGCATTTT. Amino acid sequence: CASSRPPGNQPQHF. V is TRBV9 and J is TRBJ1-5; D is undetermined. Per germline, CDR1 SGDLS and CDR2 YYNGEE. V lost 4 bases and J 2 bases, leaving 10 bases between the germline ends. The CDR3 has 14 amino acids.

This clonotype was counted many times. This chain uses TRBV4-1 with TRBJ1-1; no reliable D call. Germline V CDR1 and CDR2: MGHRA, YSYEKL. The CDR3 has 11 amino acids. V lost 7 bases, J lost 6 bases, and 9 bases lay in between. This chain's CDR3 is CASNNDAEAFF. CDR3 nucleotide sequence: TGCGCCAGCAACAACGACGCTGAAGCTTTCTTT.

The chain joins TRBV12-3 or TRBV12-4 to TRBJ2-1; D gene unclear. V shed 6 bases and J shed 11 bases, with 26 bases lying between them. CDR3 size: 16 residues. The CDR3 DNA follows: TGTGCCAGCAGCCCCACCTCCCAGGTTAGGTATAGTAAGCAGTTCTTC. This sequence encodes CASSPTSQVRYSKQFF.

The chain joins TRBV6-4 to TRBJ1-2, with a weak D call TRBD1 (6 bases). V was trimmed by 7 bases and J by 4 bases, leaving 16 bases between them. The CDR3 sequence is 14 residues long. In germline, CDR1 is MRHNA, CDR2 SNTAGT. DNA of the CDR3: TGTGCCAGCAAGGAACAGGAAGGGGGCTATGGCTACACCTTC. It yields the protein CASKEQEGGYGYTF.

This chain links TRBV7-2 with TRBJ2-1; D is undetermined. Trimming removed 0 bases from V and 1 base from J, with 7 bases in between. The CDR3 is made up of 15 amino acids. Per germline, CDR1 SGHTA and CDR2 FQGNSA. The chain's CDR3 is CASSLAGPSYNEQFF. The CDR3 DNA sequence: TGTGCCAGCAGCTTAGCGGGCCCTTCCTACAATGAGCAGTTCTTC.

This chain uses TRBV20-1 with TRBJ2-7, with D uncertain. V was cut by 0 bases and J by 5 bases, with 14 bases left in between. The CDR3 contains 14 residues. In germline, CDR1 is DFQATT, CDR2 SNEGSKA (reference sequence). CDR3 loop: CSAREPTVPDEQYF. The CDR3 DNA follows: TGCAGTGCTAGAGAGCCCACAGTTCCGGACGAGCAGTACTTC.

This clonotype was found a few times. The chain carries TRBV3-1 and TRBJ2-7; no definite D call. Germline V gene data show CDR1 as LGHDT and CDR2 as YNNKEL (reference sequence). The CDR3 is 12 residues long. The V and J ends lost 4 bases and 10 bases respectively, with 14 bases between them. The CDR3 DNA is TGTGCCAGCAGCCCGTCTGATAACGTTCAGTACTTC. Its protein product is CASSPSDNVQYF.